These 8 T cell receptor beta chains share one sample of origin, sequenced in a study of shared clonotypes between healthy human individuals. This table comes from immunoSEQ multiplex PCR, and its TCRdb copy is limited to in-frame clones, with some not included. The sample gives over 850,000 clones, roughly 74% of which show up once; roughly 0.62% is in the top ten. The sample taken for sequencing was memory CD4+ T cells from PBMCs. Subset here: CD45RA-negative fraction. Receptors originate from a young man in good health. Some clones in this sample may be carry-over from other donors' samples.

The chain combines TRBV11-2 with TRBJ2-7, with D perhaps matching TRBD1 (7 bases). Germline lookup yields CDR1 SGHAT and CDR2 FQNNGV. V dropped 5 bases and J dropped 2 bases, with 16 bases sitting between them. The CDR3 covers 15 residues. The DNA of the CDR3 is TGTGCCAGCAGCCCAGGGGGGACAGTTCCCTACGAGCAGTACTTC. This codes for CASSPGGTVPYEQYF.

This clone was seen only a few times. An end of the junction does not agree with germline; a read error may underlie this. The chain is built from TRBV5-5 and TRBJ1-2; D gene ambiguous. Per germline, CDR1 SGHKS and CDR2 YYEKEE (reference sequence). The CDR3 is 13 amino acids. CDR3 sequence: CASSFFPVSFNAF. CDR3 DNA: TGTGCCAGCAGCTTTTTTCCAGTCAGTTTCAATGCCTTC.

This chain joins TRBV6-6 and TRBJ2-5, with a possible D match to TRBD1 (5 bases). V dropped 0 bases and J dropped 3 bases, with 8 bases sitting between them. CDR3 size: 14 residues. In germline, CDR1 is MNHNY, CDR2 SVGAGI (reference sequence). As DNA, the CDR3 is TGTGCCAGCAGTTACTCGGGCAGGGAAGAGACCCAGTACTTC. It specifies CASSYSGREETQYF.

The chain has TRBV18 and TRBJ2-1, with 8 bases lining up with TRBD1. J was trimmed by 7 bases and V by 0 bases; bases with no gene match: 5. CDR3 length: 15 amino acids. Per the germline V gene, CDR1 is KGHSH and CDR2 is LQKENI. The CDR3 bases are TGTGCCAGCTCACCACCTGCAGGGGGCAAAAATGAGCAGTTCTTC. Amino acids: CASSPPAGGKNEQFF.

The chain is built from TRBV9 and TRBJ2-3; TRBD2 might be the D (6 bases). The V and J ends lost 6 bases and 0 bases respectively, with 14 bases between them. CDR1 is SGDLS and CDR2 is YYNGEE in the germline V gene. CDR3 length: 15 residues. The CDR3 sequence: CASTYSGTSTDTQYF. DNA of the CDR3: TGTGCCAGCACCTATAGCGGAACTAGCACAGATACGCAGTATTTT.

This clone came up a few times. The chain uses TRBV9 and TRBJ2-7; no reliable D call. The V end was cut by 0 bases, the J end by 2 bases, with 9 bases between. CDR3 length equals 14 residues. The V gene's germline CDR1 is SGDLS and CDR2 YYNGEE. The CDR3 is CASSVGPTTYEQYF. The CDR3 DNA sequence: TGTGCCAGCAGCGTAGGGCCCACTACCTACGAGCAGTACTTC.

The chain has TRBV7-9 and TRBJ2-7, with 9 bases that match TRBD1. CDR1 and CDR2 (germline): SEHNR, FQNEAQ (reference sequence). The trim removed 5 bases at V and 0 bases at J, leaving 8 bases unmatched. The CDR3 length is 16 residues. In nucleotides, the CDR3 is TGTGCCAGCAGCGGGCCGGGACAGGGTCGCTCCTACGAGCAGTACTTC. Translation gives CASSGPGQGRSYEQYF. The entire variable domain, with the rest obtained from reference TRBV7-9 and TRBJ2-7, is as follows: DTGVSQNPRHKITKRGQNVTFRCDPISEHNRLYWYRQTLGQGPEFLTYFQNEAQLEKSRLLSDRFSAERPKGSFSTLEIQRTEQGDSAMYLCASSGPGQGRSYEQYFGPGTRLTVT.

The sample holds a few counts of this clone. The chain links TRBV4-2 to TRBJ2-7; TRBD2 aligns across 11 bases. Germline V CDR1 and CDR2: LGHNA, YNFKEQ. Unmatched junction bases numbered 12, after V lost 2 bases and J lost 0 bases. The CDR3 runs 19 residues. CDR3 coding DNA: TGTGCCAGCAGCCAACAGCGCCGAAGTAGCGGGAGGGCCTCCTACGAGCAGTACTTC. This sequence encodes CASSQQRRSSGRASYEQYF.